The next 29 T cell receptor beta chains were all read from a single sample in a study of T-cell reconstitution after alpha-beta-depleted transplantation in children. A TCRbeta library incorporating unique molecular identifiers was prepared. Each CDR3 protein is one row after TCRdb ran MiXCR on the PCR reads. The data hold about 180,000 distinct CDR3 sequences, with approximately 12% observed a single time. Sample: PBMCs, taken before TCRalphabeta/CD19-depleted stem cell transplant. The receptors here all came from a boy between 2 and 10 years old with acute myeloid leukemia, due to receive a stem cell transplant.

This clonotype was seen many times. The chain joins TRBV5-1 to TRBJ1-1; 10 nucleotides match TRBD1. CDR3 length: 17 residues. Per the germline V gene, CDR1 is SGHRS and CDR2 is YFSETQ. V dropped 4 bases and J dropped 0; count of bases not matched to a gene: 9. The CDR3: CASSHRTGGVVNTEAFF. The CDR3 region has the DNA TGCGCCAGCAGCCATAGGACAGGGGGTGTCGTGAACACTGAAGCTTTCTTT.

In its sample, this clonotype was seen many times. The chain joins TRBV6-5 to TRBJ1-5; D is ambiguous. The V end was cut by 0 bases, the J end by 2 bases, with 11 bases between. This CDR3 is 16 amino acids long. Germline V gene sequence: CDR1 MNHEY, CDR2 SVGAGI. CDR3: CASSYSGLGGNQPQHF. The CDR3 DNA follows: TGTGCCAGCAGTTACTCCGGCCTGGGCGGCAATCAGCCCCAGCATTTT.

In its sample, this clonotype was seen many times. The chain employs TRBV7-3 and TRBJ2-1; 10 bases are shared with TRBD2. CDR3 length: 14 residues. V lost 4 bases, J lost 3 bases, and 0 bases stayed unmatched. The V gene's germline CDR1 is SGHTA and CDR2 FQGTGA. The CDR3 loop reads CASSSSGSYNEQFF. The DNA of the CDR3 is TGTGCCAGCAGCTCTAGCGGGAGCTACAATGAGCAGTTCTTC.

This clonotype was detected ten times or more. This rearrangement joins TRBV21-1 to TRBJ2-7; the table's D gene call, TRBD1, was not cross checked with the DNA. TRBV21-1 is termed a pseudogene. The CDR3 spans 20 residues. The CDR3 sequence is CASSKGTGTGSASESYEQYF. CDR3 coding DNA: TGTGCCAGCAGCAAAGGAACCGGGACAGGGTCGGCTAGCGAATCCTACGAGCAGTACTTC.

Notes on this clonotype: A read error is possible here, since a much larger clone lies one base away. This sequence joins TRBV20-1 and TRBJ1-2; a weak D match, TRBD1 (5 bases). Germline assignment: CDR1 DFQATT and CDR2 SNEGSKA (reference sequence). CDR3 size: 13 residues. The CDR3 is CSARWGRGYGDTF. In nucleotides, the CDR3 is TGCAGTGCTAGATGGGGACGCGGCTATGGCGACACCTTC.

This clonotype was found many times. This rearrangement joins TRBV7-2 to TRBJ2-1, with 8 bases matching TRBD1. V dropped 7 bases and J dropped 4; count of bases not matched to a gene: 6. CDR3 length equals 14 residues. Germline-derived CDR1 and CDR2 are SGHTA and FQGNSA. The CDR3 DNA is TGTGCCAGCACTCCGGGACAGGCATACAATGAGCAGTTCTTC. Encoded protein: CASTPGQAYNEQFF.

With respect to this clonotype: A read error is possible here, since a much larger clone lies one base away. The chain carries TRBV15 and TRBJ1-1; D remains ambiguous. Germline V gene data show CDR1 as LNHNV and CDR2 as YYDKDF (reference sequence). This CDR3 region has 14 residues. This CDR3 reads CAISIPGLNTEAFF. The CDR3 DNA reads TGTGCCATCAGCATCCCAGGTCTGAACACTGAAGCTTTCTTT.

This clonotype was detected ten times or more. The chain employs TRBV10-2 and TRBJ2-2; 9 bases fit TRBD1. The CDR3 sequence is 16 residues long. Germline V gene sequence: CDR1 WSHSY, CDR2 SAAADI. Trimming at V came to 10 bases and at J to 4 bases, leaving 13 bases not matched to a gene. The CDR3 protein is CATHGTGILSTGELFF. In DNA form, the CDR3 reads TGCGCCACCCACGGGACAGGGATTCTCTCCACCGGGGAGCTGTTTTTT.

In its sample, this clonotype was seen many times. The V gene is TRBV7-3, the J gene TRBJ2-1; 8 nucleotides align to TRBD2. V lost 7 bases to trimming and J lost 6 bases; unmatched junction nucleotides: 5. In germline, CDR1 is SGHTA, CDR2 FQGTGA. This CDR3 region has 13 residues. CDR3 sequence reads: CASKLAGSNEQFF. In DNA form, the CDR3 reads TGTGCCAGCAAATTAGCGGGAAGCAATGAGCAGTTCTTC.

This clonotype appeared many times. The J gene is TRBJ1-1, the V gene TRBV2; TRBD1 might be the D (5 bases). V was clipped by 11 bases and J by 5 bases, with 12 bases between them. Per the germline V gene, CDR1 is SNHLY and CDR2 is FYNNEI. CDR3 length equals 11 residues. CDR3 sequence reads: CAEGKGTEAFF. The CDR3 DNA reads TGTGCCGAGGGGAAAGGGACTGAAGCTTTCTTT.

This clonotype showed up many times. The J gene is TRBJ2-5, the V gene TRBV27; TRBD2 is a possible D gene (7 bases). With 6 bases removed from V and 7 bases from J, the gap between germline ends came to 15 bases. This CDR3 spans 13 amino acids. Germline CDR1 and CDR2: MNHEY and SMNVEV (reference sequence). CDR3 in amino acids: CASSPGGAGTQYF. The CDR3 DNA sequence: TGTGCCAGCAGCCCTGGGGGGGCGGGGACCCAGTACTTC.

This clonotype was detected many times. V is TRBV5-1 and J is TRBJ2-1, with 11 nucleotides matching TRBD2. Trimming removed 0 bases from V and 9 bases from J; junction bases left unmatched: 11. CDR1 is SGHRS and CDR2 is YFSETQ in the germline V gene. The length of the CDR3 is 17 residues. CDR3 protein: CASSLGSLTSGIGEQFF. DNA for the CDR3: TGCGCCAGCAGCTTGGGATCGTTGACTAGCGGGATAGGTGAGCAGTTCTTC.

This clonotype was recorded at least ten times. CDR3 in DNA: TGTGCCAGCAGCTTAGCGTTCGTAAGCACAGATACGCAGTATTTT. Amino acid sequence: CASSLAFVSTDTQYF. The chain has TRBV7-8 and TRBJ2-3; D is unresolved. CDR1 is SGHVS, CDR2 FQNEAQ, per germline. The ends were cut back, 0 bases at V and 0 bases at J, with 7 bases in the middle. CDR3 length equals 15 residues.

This clonotype was detected ten times or more. The chain has TRBV15 and TRBJ1-5; D is ambiguous. Trimming left V 0 bases short and J 7 bases short, with 7 bases between. Per the germline V gene, CDR1 is LNHNV and CDR2 is YYDKDF (reference sequence). This CDR3 spans 13 amino acids. The CDR3: CATSREASQPQHF. The CDR3 nucleotides are TGTGCCACCAGCAGAGAAGCTTCCCAGCCCCAGCATTTT. The whole variable domain, filled in from reference TRBV15 and TRBJ1-5, reads DAMVIQNPRYQVTQFGKPVTLSCSQTLNHNVMYWYQQKSSQAPKLLFHYYDKDFNNEADTPDNFQSRRPNTSFCFLDIRSPGLGDTAMYLCATSREASQPQHFGDGTRLSIL.

The sample holds many counts of this clonotype. The gene calls are TRBV12-3 or TRBV12-4 and TRBJ1-3; D is perhaps TRBD1 (5 bases). Trimming took 4 bases from V and 6 from J, leaving 16 bases between them. The CDR3 covers 15 residues. DNA of the CDR3: TGTGCCAGCAGTTACGGGGCCCTTACCATAAACACCATATATTTT. Protein sequence: CASSYGALTINTIYF.

J is TRBJ2-3 and V is TRBV20-1; unclear D gene. V lost 6 bases and J 5 bases, leaving 15 bases between the germline ends. The germline V gene has CDR1 DFQATT and CDR2 SNEGSKA (reference sequence). The CDR3 contains 13 residues. In DNA, the CDR3 is TGCAGTGCCAATAACCTGCCCGAAGATACGCAGTATTTT. Its protein product is CSANNLPEDTQYF.

The rearrangement links TRBV27 to TRBJ2-7, with no clear D. This CDR3 contains 9 residues. Germline CDR1 and CDR2: MNHEY and SMNVEV (reference sequence). The CDR3 region is CASSLATNV. The CDR3 DNA sequence: TGTGCCAGCAGTTTAGCGACAAACGTC.

In this sample, this clonotype turned up many times. The genes are TRBV5-1 and TRBJ2-1, with TRBD2 as a possible D gene (7 bases). This CDR3 is built from 16 residues. Germline V gene lookup returns CDR1 SGHRS and CDR2 YFSETQ. The V end was cut by 4 bases, the J end by 1 base, with 15 bases between. The CDR3 bases are TGCGCCAGCAGCCTTGGGGGCGGGAGTTCCTACAATGAGCAGTTCTTC. Encoded protein: CASSLGGGSSYNEQFF. Complete variable domain (other parts from reference TRBV5-1 and TRBJ2-1): KAGVTQTPRYLIKTRGQQVTLSCSPISGHRSVSWYQQTPGQGLQFLFEYFSETQRNKGNFPGRFSGRQFSNSRSEMNVSTLELGDSALYLCASSLGGGSSYNEQFFGPGTRLTVL.

This clonotype was detected many times. V usage is TRBV20-1 and J usage is TRBJ2-5, with D perhaps matching TRBD2 (7 bases). The CDR3 runs to 15 residues. CDR1 is DFQATT and CDR2 is SNEGSKA in the germline V gene (reference sequence). V was cut by 0 bases and J by 5 bases, with 16 bases left in between. CDR3: CSARDIGGRRETQYF. CDR3 sequence (DNA): TGCAGTGCTAGAGATATCGGGGGGCGCCGGGAGACCCAGTACTTC.

The chain carries TRBV6-2 or TRBV6-3 and TRBJ2-7, with TRBD1 matching over 9 bases. Germline trimming cut 3 bases from V and 2 bases from J; bases unmatched to any gene: 2. Per the germline V gene, CDR1 is MNHEY and CDR2 is SVGEGT. This CDR3 has 14 amino acids. In DNA form, the CDR3 reads TGTGCCAGCAGTTATGGGACAGGGACCTACGAGCAGTACGTC. It codes for CASSYGTGTYEQYV.

This clonotype has at least ten counts. The CDR3 reads CASSLVAGKETQYF. The CDR3 nucleotides read TGCGCCAGCAGCTTGGTGGCCGGGAAAGAGACCCAGTACTTC. The chain recombines TRBV5-1 with TRBJ2-5; D might be TRBD2 (5 bases). Germline CDR1 SGHRS, CDR2 YFSETQ. The CDR3 is 14 amino acids. Trimming pared 0 bases from V and 3 bases from J, leaving 9 bases between.

This clonotype came up many times. The chain links TRBV5-1 to TRBJ1-3; 9 nucleotides line up with TRBD1. The CDR3 spans 16 residues. V lost 4 bases and J lost 0; bases outside the gene matches: 5. CDR1 is SGHRS and CDR2 is YFSETQ in the germline V gene. The CDR3 is CASSPDRGLSGNTIYF. For the CDR3, the DNA is TGCGCCAGCAGCCCGGACAGGGGTCTCTCTGGAAACACCATATATTTT.

The table lists this clonotype with many counts. This sequence joins TRBV7-9 and TRBJ1-1; D call uncertain. V lost 2 bases and J lost 5, with 12 bases in between. The V gene's germline CDR1 is SEHNR and CDR2 FQNEAQ (reference sequence). The CDR3 sequence is 14 residues long. This chain's CDR3 is CASSLSRKRTEAFF. CDR3 sequence (DNA): TGTGCCAGCAGCTTATCTCGAAAGCGGACTGAAGCTTTCTTT.

This clonotype was detected ten times or more. The chain employs TRBV10-1 and TRBJ2-6, with TRBD1 as a possible D gene (5 bases). This CDR3 comprises 16 residues. Germline V gene data show CDR1 as WNHNN and CDR2 as SYGVQD (reference sequence). Trimming took 7 bases from V and 3 from J, leaving 16 bases between them. CDR3 DNA sequence: TGCGCCAGCACCCCAGGTTCAGGGTTTGGGGCCAACGTCCTGACTTTC. Residues: CASTPGSGFGANVLTF.

This clonotype showed up just a few times. This sequence joins TRBV7-9 and TRBJ2-3, with 14 bases identical to TRBD2. CDR1 is SEHNR and CDR2 is FQNEAQ in the germline V gene (reference sequence). CDR3 length: 17 amino acids. The J segment lost 2 bases and the V segment lost 4 bases, leaving 5 bases of the junction unmatched. CDR3 DNA sequence: TGTGCCAGCAGCTACGGACTAGCGGGGGGTGCCACAGATACGCAGTATTTT. This translates into CASSYGLAGGATDTQYF.

This clonotype has ten or more counts. The rearrangement joins TRBV4-1 to TRBJ2-1; 9 bases line up with TRBD2. The CDR3 contains 11 residues. V lost 5 bases, J lost 10 bases, and 0 bases stayed unmatched. Per the germline V gene, CDR1 is MGHRA and CDR2 is YSYEKL. This chain's CDR3 is CASSSGREQFF. The CDR3 DNA reads as TGCGCCAGCAGCAGCGGGAGGGAGCAGTTCTTC.

This clonotype was found many times. The chain has TRBV12-5 and TRBJ1-1; D is uncertain. The CDR3 consists of 14 residues. V was shortened by 3 bases and J by 0 bases, with 8 bases between the two germline ends. Germline CDR1 is LGHNT and CDR2 is FRNRAP. In DNA form, the CDR3 reads TGTGCTAGTGGTTTTTCTGCGGTGAACACTGAAGCTTTCTTT. This gives the protein CASGFSAVNTEAFF.

This clonotype was seen at least ten times. This rearrangement joins TRBV29-1 to TRBJ2-1; a possible D gene is TRBD1 (7 bases). The germline gives CDR1 SQVTM, CDR2 ANQGSEA. CDR3 size: 13 residues. V lost 3 bases, J lost 7 bases, and 13 bases lay in between. CDR3: CSVDIRGVNEQFF. The CDR3 DNA is TGCAGCGTTGATATCAGGGGGGTGAATGAGCAGTTCTTC.

This clonotype was counted many times. The chain has TRBV10-3 and TRBJ2-7; TRBD2 might be the D (6 bases). V was pared by 0 bases and J by 0 bases, with 12 bases between. Germline V CDR1 and CDR2: ENHRY, SYGVKD. The CDR3 spans 16 residues. The CDR3 sequence: CAISESGGESSYEQYV. CDR3 DNA: TGTGCCATCAGTGAGTCGGGCGGGGAAAGCTCCTACGAGCAGTACGTC.